The rows below give T cell receptor beta chains drawn from one sample of a study of shared clonotypes between healthy human individuals. The data were produced by immunoSEQ multiplex PCR, yet TCRdb's version contains in-frame clones alone and is incomplete. The table shows around 1.1 million clones, with more than 75% occurring only once. Sample: memory CD4+ T cells from PBMCs. These receptors all stem from a man between 18 and 29 years old in good health. Some clones in this sample may be carry-over from other donors' samples. CDR3s leave out the opening cysteine and the closing phenylalanine or tryptophan.

j_call v_call cdr3_length cdr3_aa
TRBJ2-3 TRBV6-6 12 ASSSSGEQDTQY
TRBJ2-7 TRBV7-8 12 ASSSWSGSYEQY
TRBJ2-1 TRBV14 13 ASSLRDSVFNEQF
TRBJ2-7 TRBV15 12 ATSRYQGGYEQY
TRBJ2-1 TRBV6-5 11 ASSPPTGNEQF
TRBJ2-5 TRBV25-1 11 ASRGTPPETQY
TRBJ2-1 TRBV6-6 12 ASSLGQGDNEQF
TRBJ2-7 TRBV4-2 13 ASSQGQGNPYEQY
TRBJ1-4 TRBV19 12 ASSTYATNEKLF
TRBJ2-7 TRBV28 13 ASSWRETRYSEQY
TRBJ2-1 TRBV4-1 15 ASSQPGGGRAANEQF
TRBJ2-5 TRBV19 14 ASSIGGAGGRETQY
TRBJ1-4 TRBV9 11 ASSVGGAGKLF
TRBJ2-3 TRBV28 13 ASSTPRGSTDTQY
TRBJ2-1 TRBV30 12 AWSVGLGYNEQF
TRBJ2-1 TRBV11-2 17 ASSPRPLGTSGRLNEQF
TRBJ1-6 TRBV27 12 ASSQRGAGSPLH
TRBJ2-2 TRBV28 14 ASTYGLAGGAGELF
TRBJ2-7 TRBV28 11 ASSQTGGFEQY
TRBJ2-5 TRBV10-3 15 AIRSGTGGGTPETQY
TRBJ1-2 TRBV6-1 10 ASSRTVYGYT
TRBJ1-5 TRBV7-9 12 ASSPGGGNQPQH
TRBJ2-7 TRBV18 11 ASSPPTDYEQY
TRBJ2-5 TRBV7-6 17 ASSLHEPGTSGNQETQY
TRBJ2-5 TRBV5-6 12 ASSPDPYQETQY
TRBJ1-2 TRBV28 12 ASSADPTHYGYT
TRBJ2-6 TRBV19 12 ASTLSDGANVLT
TRBJ2-3 TRBV4-1 14 ASSQDRGPRGDTQY
TRBJ2-1 TRBV7-3 13 ASSVLAAPYNEQF
TRBJ1-2 TRBV5-1 12 ASSLQGAWSGYT
TRBJ2-5 TRBV5-8 13 ASSLPPGDRETQY
TRBJ2-3 TRBV2 13 ASTGGGRATDTQY
TRBJ2-2 TRBV7-9 12 ASTPPSNTGELF
TRBJ1-3 TRBV2 11 ASRAGGGNTIY
TRBJ2-1 TRBV5-1 14 ASSLGKTSTLGEQF
TRBJ2-5 TRBV7-3 12 ASSLYGPGETQY
TRBJ2-7 TRBV5-1 13 ASSLETGRGYEQY
TRBJ1-5 TRBV5-1 13 ASSLEGGSNQPQH
TRBJ1-5 TRBV6-5 12 ASSYSRGAQPQH
TRBJ1-1 TRBV6-1 13 ASNSQRRGATEAF
TRBJ1-1 TRBV28 14 ASSLRRSALNTEAF
TRBJ1-2 TRBV5-6 13 ASSFEQALGYGYT
TRBJ1-2 TRBV21-1 12 ASSVPRTVYGYT
TRBJ2-7 TRBV28 12 ASRVSGTLYEQY
TRBJ2-5 TRBV19 12 ASSPQRPQETQY
TRBJ1-1 TRBV6-6 10 AATRTGQEAF
TRBJ2-7 TRBV2 11 ASRPGQGLEQY
TRBJ1-2 TRBV10-3 13 AISESVNRNYGYT
TRBJ2-1 TRBV2 11 ASSRDIYNEQF
TRBJ2-7 TRBV7-2 10 ASRIGGYEQY
TRBJ2-5 TRBV5-1 12 ASSQGQGPGTQY
TRBJ2-7 TRBV28 11 ASKSGIRYEQY
TRBJ1-1 TRBV27 11 ASSLNSYTEAF
TRBJ2-7 TRBV28 14 ASSSTSLIRTYEQY
TRBJ2-7 TRBV6-1 11 ASSDWAPYEQY
TRBJ1-5 TRBV30 11 AWSVQGDQPQH
TRBJ2-5 TRBV9 11 ASSRQGQETQY
TRBJ2-3 TRBV11-3 11 ASSLSGTDTQY
TRBJ2-1 TRBV10-1 13 ASSQSRSGVNEQF
TRBJ2-7 TRBV7-2 14 ASSLGAQLADYEQY